This passage covers 20 T cell receptor beta chains from one sample sequenced in a study of CD8+ T cells in alopecia areata. Extraction of RNA preceded its reverse transcription into cDNA, which served as the sequencing template. Assay: immunoSEQ multiplex PCR; the TCRdb copy retains only in-frame clones and omits some. The sample contains about 190,000 clones, around 60% of which appear only once. The sample's treatment: oral pan-JAK inhibitor, 5-10 mg twice daily. The source was CD4+ T cells sorted from blood, collected at week 4, from a patient treated with tofacitinib. The receptors stem from a human donor with alopecia areata.

Only a few counts were recorded for this clone. The V gene is TRBV29-1, the J gene TRBJ2-5; 7 positions match TRBD2. J was trimmed by 2 bases and V by 3 bases; bases with no gene match: 6. Germline assignment: CDR1 SQVTM and CDR2 ANQGSEA. The CDR3 extends over 14 amino acids. CDR3 residues: CSVEGREGQETQYF. The CDR3 DNA reads as TGCAGCGTTGAGGGCAGGGAGGGACAAGAGACCCAGTACTTC.

Only a few counts were recorded for this clone. The rearrangement uses TRBV29-1 and TRBJ1-5, with TRBD1 matching over 9 bases. From germline, CDR1 is SQVTM and CDR2 ANQGSEA. This CDR3 contains 15 residues. V lost 4 bases to trimming and J lost 3 bases; unmatched junction nucleotides: 7. CDR3 coding DNA: TGCAGCGTTGCCATCTACAGGGGGCACAATCAGCCCCAGCATTTT. This gives the protein CSVAIYRGHNQPQHF.

This sequence joins TRBV30 and TRBJ2-7; 7 bases are shared with TRBD1. Trimming took 0 bases from V and 8 from J; bases not matched to a gene: 4. In germline, CDR1 is GTSNPN, CDR2 SVGIG (reference sequence). The CDR3 totals 12 residues. CDR3 sequence (DNA): TGTGCCTGGAGTGTAAGACAGGGCCAGCAGTACTTC. Its translation: CAWSVRQGQQYF.

J is TRBJ2-6 and V is TRBV30; unclear D gene. This CDR3 is built from 15 residues. Germline CDR1 GTSNPN, CDR2 SVGIG (reference sequence). V gave up 0 bases and J gave up 4 bases, with 10 bases separating them. CDR3 sequence: CAWSVSRSGANVLTF. CDR3 nucleotides: TGTGCCTGGAGTGTAAGCAGATCCGGGGCCAACGTCCTGACTTTC. The full variable domain, in which reference TRBV30 and TRBJ2-6 provide the parts outside the CDR3, is SQTIHQWPATLVQPVGSPLSLECTVEGTSNPNLYWYRQAAGRGLQLLFYSVGIGQISSEVPQNLSASRPQDRQFILSSKKLLLSDSGFYLCAWSVSRSGANVLTFGAGSRLTVL.

This clone came up once. The rearrangement links TRBV5-4 to TRBJ2-1; 7 bases agree with TRBD2. V lost 4 bases, J lost 9 bases, and 13 bases stayed unmatched. Germline CDR1 reads SGHNT; CDR2 reads YYREEE (reference sequence). The length of the CDR3 is 15 residues. The CDR3 sequence is CASSPGTTQGREQFF. The CDR3 DNA reads as TGTGCCAGCAGCCCCGGGACTACTCAAGGTCGTGAGCAGTTCTTC.

This rearrangement joins TRBV29-1 to TRBJ2-1; 7 bases are a match to TRBD1. J gave up 8 bases and V 7 bases, and 11 bases lay outside the gene matches. Germline CDR1 reads SQVTM; CDR2 reads ANQGSEA. The CDR3 covers 13 residues. CDR3 nucleotides: TGCAGCGGAGGGGGCAGGGTGGGCTATGAGCAGTTCTTC. This codes for CSGGGRVGYEQFF.

The rearrangement joins TRBV29-1 to TRBJ2-1, with D perhaps TRBD1 or TRBD2 (6 bases each). The CDR3 sequence is 14 residues long. Trimming left V 7 bases short and J 2 bases short, with 15 bases between. Germline V gene data show CDR1 as SQVTM and CDR2 as ANQGSEA. DNA for the CDR3: TGCAGCGCCGGGGGCAGGGGAGCCTACAATGAGCAGTTCTTC. Residues: CSAGGRGAYNEQFF.

The chain recombines TRBV29-1 with TRBJ2-5; the D gene could be TRBD1 or TRBD2 (5 bases each). V lost 1 base and J 9 bases, leaving 12 bases between the germline ends. The CDR3 is 12 amino acids. Germline loops: CDR1 SQVTM, CDR2 ANQGSEA. The CDR3 loop is CSVEAGPRAQYF. The CDR3 nucleotides are TGCAGCGTTGAAGCAGGGCCGAGGGCCCAGTACTTC.

The rearrangement uses TRBV29-1 and TRBJ1-5; 8 bases align to TRBD1. Looked up from germline, CDR1 is SQVTM and CDR2 is ANQGSEA. With V trimmed by 1 base and J by 6 bases, 2 bases remained unmatched. This CDR3 contains 13 residues. The DNA for the CDR3 is TGCAGCGTTGAAGCAGGGGGCGGTCAGCCCCAGCATTTT. This gives the protein CSVEAGGGQPQHF.

The J gene is TRBJ2-7, the V gene TRBV5-1; tentative D call: TRBD2 (5 bases). Germline V lookup: CDR1 SGHRS, CDR2 YFSETQ. V shed 0 bases and J shed 0 bases, with 16 bases lying between them. This CDR3 comprises 17 residues. The CDR3 protein is CASSLGHVLGSSYEQYF. For the CDR3, the DNA is TGCGCCAGCAGCTTGGGCCATGTCTTGGGGAGCTCCTACGAGCAGTACTTC.

This clone has just a few counts. The gene calls are TRBV29-1 and TRBJ1-1; D not certain. Germline assignment: CDR1 SQVTM and CDR2 ANQGSEA. V lost 7 bases, J lost 0 bases, and 3 bases lay in between. CDR3 length: 10 amino acids. CDR3 region: CSGMNTEAFF. The CDR3 nucleotides read TGCAGCGGAATGAACACTGAAGCTTTCTTT.

The chain uses TRBV30 and TRBJ2-5, with D possibly being TRBD2 (6 bases). Between the trimmed V and J ends, which lost 0 bases and 4 bases, there was a span of 15 bases. Germline V CDR1 and CDR2: GTSNPN, SVGIG (reference sequence). The CDR3 has 15 amino acids. For the CDR3, the DNA is TGTGCCTGGAGTGTACGCGGGGCGGTTGGAGAGACCCAGTACTTC. It translates to CAWSVRGAVGETQYF.

The table lists this clone with a few counts. CDR3 nucleotides: TGTGCCAGCAGGATACTAGCGGGGGTCAGAGATACGCAGTATTTT. As protein: CASRILAGVRDTQYF. The chain links TRBV6-1 to TRBJ2-3; TRBD2 agrees at 11 bases. This CDR3 is built from 15 residues. The germline CDR1 and CDR2 sequences are MNHNS and SASEGT. With 6 bases clipped from V and 5 bases from J, the junction kept 7 bases outside the gene matches.

This clone was seen just once. J is TRBJ2-5 and V is TRBV21-1; the table's D call, TRBD1, was not checked against the DNA. TRBV21-1 is designated a pseudogene. There are 13 residues in the CDR3. CDR3 DNA: TGTGCCAGCAGCCAGCCCAGACACGACACCCAGTACTTC. Translation gives CASSQPRHDTQYF.

The rearrangement joins TRBV7-9 to TRBJ2-5; 9 positions match TRBD2. V was pared by 4 bases and J by 6 bases, with 9 bases of the junction left unmatched. CDR3 size: 15 residues. The germline CDR1 and CDR2 sequences are SEHNR and FQNEAQ (reference sequence). CDR3 residues: CASSSSSGVRKTQYF. The CDR3, as DNA: TGTGCCAGCAGCTCCTCTAGCGGGGTTAGGAAGACCCAGTACTTC.

The chain uses TRBV29-1 and TRBJ1-2, with no clear D. Germline V CDR1 and CDR2: SQVTM, ANQGSEA. V was pared by 7 bases and J by 8 bases, with 20 bases between. This CDR3 has 13 residues. In DNA form, the CDR3 reads TGCAGCGCCCCATTACGGGCCGGAAGCGGCTACACCTTC. It yields the protein CSAPLRAGSGYTF.

This chain links TRBV28 with TRBJ2-5, with 8 positions matching TRBD2. This CDR3 comprises 15 residues. CDR1 is MDHEN and CDR2 is SYDVKM in the germline V gene. J lost 5 bases, V lost 8 bases, and 13 bases had no gene match. The CDR3 nucleotides are TGTGCCAGCGTCACTCCGGGAGGGCCAGGGGAGACCCAGTACTTC. It translates to CASVTPGGPGETQYF.

The CDR3 spells CASSVGRSLEYTIYF. CDR3 bases: TGTGCCAGCAGCGTAGGCAGATCTCTGGAGTACACCATATATTTT. This chain joins TRBV4-2 and TRBJ1-3; D unresolved. The length of the CDR3 is 15 residues. CDR1 and CDR2 (germline): LGHNA, YNFKEQ. V was clipped by 5 bases and J by 8 bases, with 19 bases between them.

DNA for the CDR3: TGTGCCAGCAGCTTAGAGGCTAGCGGGACCTACAAGTACTTC. Translating gives CASSLEASGTYKYF. This rearrangement joins TRBV7-2 to TRBJ2-7, with 9 bases that match TRBD2. Germline V lookup: CDR1 SGHTA, CDR2 FQGNSA. CDR3 length: 14 amino acids. Trimming cost V 1 base and J 11 bases; bases outside gene matches: 9. Based on the CDR3 plus reference TRBV7-2 and TRBJ2-7, the full variable domain is GAGVSQSPSNKVTEKGKDVELRCDPISGHTALYWYRQSLGQGLEFLIYFQGNSAPDKSGLPSDRFSAERTGGSVSTLTIQRTQQEDSAVYLCASSLEASGTYKYFGPGTRLTVT.

V usage is TRBV30 and J usage is TRBJ2-5; 12 bases match TRBD1. This CDR3 region has 16 residues. V was pared by 4 bases and J by 5 bases, with 11 bases of the junction left unmatched. Per germline, CDR1 GTSNPN and CDR2 SVGIG (reference sequence). The CDR3 DNA follows: TGTGCCTGGACAGCCGGGACAGGGGGCGAAGGGGAGACCCAGTACTTC. Its translation: CAWTAGTGGEGETQYF.